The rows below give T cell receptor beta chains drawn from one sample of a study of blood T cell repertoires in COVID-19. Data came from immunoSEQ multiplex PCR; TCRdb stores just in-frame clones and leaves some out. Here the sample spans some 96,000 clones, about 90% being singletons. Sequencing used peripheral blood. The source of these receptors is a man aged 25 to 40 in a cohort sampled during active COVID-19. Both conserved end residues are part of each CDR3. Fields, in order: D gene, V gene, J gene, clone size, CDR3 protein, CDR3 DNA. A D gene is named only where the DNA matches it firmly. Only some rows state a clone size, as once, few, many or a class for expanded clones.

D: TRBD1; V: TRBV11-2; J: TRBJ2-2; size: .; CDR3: CASSSSLGTVPTGELFF; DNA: TGTGCCAGCAGCTCCTCCCTCGGGACAGTTCCTACCGGGGAGCTGTTTTTT
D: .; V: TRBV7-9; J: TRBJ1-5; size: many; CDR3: CASSRTEAVGPQHF; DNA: TGTGCCAGCAGCCGAACTGAGGCCGTGGGGCCCCAGCATTTT
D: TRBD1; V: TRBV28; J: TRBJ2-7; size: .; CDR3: CASSSSGTDFYEQYF; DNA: TGTGCCAGCAGTTCGTCCGGGACAGACTTCTACGAGCAGTACTTC
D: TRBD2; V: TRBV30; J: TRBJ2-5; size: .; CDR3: CAWDGAGGKETQYF; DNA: TGTGCCTGGGACGGGGCGGGGGGTAAAGAGACCCAGTACTTC
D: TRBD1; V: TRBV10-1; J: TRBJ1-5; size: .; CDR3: CAKGGALNQPQHF; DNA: TGCGCCAAAGGGGGCGCGCTCAATCAGCCCCAGCATTTT
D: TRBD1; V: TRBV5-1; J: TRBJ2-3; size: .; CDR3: CASSLQGDTDTQYF; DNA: TGCGCCAGCAGCTTACAGGGGGACACAGATACGCAGTATTTT
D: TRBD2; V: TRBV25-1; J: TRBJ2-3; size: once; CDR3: CARPISGGITDTQYF; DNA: TGTGCCAGACCGATTAGCGGGGGGATCACAGATACGCAGTATTTT
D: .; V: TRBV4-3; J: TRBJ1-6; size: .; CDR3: CASSQIRDSYNSPLHF; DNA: TGCGCCAGCAGCCAAATTCGAGATTCCTATAATTCACCCCTCCACTTT
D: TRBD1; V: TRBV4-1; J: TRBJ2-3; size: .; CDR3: CASSQAAGQGGTDTQYF; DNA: TGCGCCAGCAGCCAGGCTGCGGGACAGGGGGGCACAGATACGCAGTATTTT
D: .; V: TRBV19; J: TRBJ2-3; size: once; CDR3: CASSLYSGSTDTQYF; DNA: TGTGCCAGTAGTCTCTACTCAGGGAGCACAGATACGCAGTATTTT
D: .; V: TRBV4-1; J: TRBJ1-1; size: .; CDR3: CASSQISPGTEAFF; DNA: TGCGCCAGCAGCCAAATTTCACCAGGGACTGAAGCTTTCTTT
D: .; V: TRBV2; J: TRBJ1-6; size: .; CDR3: CATKGEGFDSPLHF; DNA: TGTGCCACAAAAGGGGAGGGTTTTGATTCACCCCTCCACTTT
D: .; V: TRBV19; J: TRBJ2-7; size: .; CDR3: CASSIEGAYEQYF; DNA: TGTGCCAGTAGTATAGAAGGGGCCTACGAGCAGTACTTC
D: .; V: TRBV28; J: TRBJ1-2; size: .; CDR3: CASSPARAAGGYGYTF; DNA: TGTGCCAGCAGTCCCGCCCGGGCCGCCGGAGGCTATGGCTACACCTTC
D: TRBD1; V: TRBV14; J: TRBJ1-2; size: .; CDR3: CASSQGGTVYGYTF; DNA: TGTGCCAGCAGCCAAGGCGGGACAGTTTATGGCTACACCTTC
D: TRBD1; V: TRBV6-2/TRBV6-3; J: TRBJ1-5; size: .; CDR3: CASSQGASAQPQHF; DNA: TGTGCCAGCAGCCAGGGGGCTAGTGCCCAGCCCCAGCATTTT
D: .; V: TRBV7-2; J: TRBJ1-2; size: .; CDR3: CASSLAWSNYGYTF; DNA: TGTGCCAGCAGCTTAGCCTGGAGCAACTATGGCTACACCTTC
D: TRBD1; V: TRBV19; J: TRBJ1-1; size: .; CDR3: CASSTGQGAGRTEAFF; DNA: TGTGCCAGTAGTACCGGACAGGGGGCAGGTAGGACTGAAGCTTTCTTT
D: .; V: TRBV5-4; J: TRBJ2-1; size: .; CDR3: CASSLRSNEQFF; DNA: TGTGCCAGCAGCTTAAGGAGCAATGAGCAGTTCTTC
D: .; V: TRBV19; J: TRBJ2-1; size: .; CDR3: CASRITGTPNNEQFF; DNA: TGTGCCAGTAGGATAACCGGGACTCCGAACAATGAGCAGTTCTTC
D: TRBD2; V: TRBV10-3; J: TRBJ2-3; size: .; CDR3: CAISLAGSTDTQYF; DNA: TGTGCCATCAGCCTAGCGGGGAGTACAGATACGCAGTATTTT
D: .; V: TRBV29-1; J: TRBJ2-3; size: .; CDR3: CSVAGFRTDTQYF; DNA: TGCAGCGTTGCAGGGTTTCGGACAGATACGCAGTATTTT
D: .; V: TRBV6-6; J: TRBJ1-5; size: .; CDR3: CASSLLYSTGNQPQHF; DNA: TGTGCCAGCAGTCTACTATATTCTACAGGGAATCAGCCCCAGCATTTT
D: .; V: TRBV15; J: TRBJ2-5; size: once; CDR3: CATSRAGGPFQETQYF; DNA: TGTGCCACCAGCAGAGCCGGGGGGCCCTTTCAAGAGACCCAGTACTTC
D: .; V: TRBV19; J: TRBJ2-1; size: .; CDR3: CASSIDGRAAEQFF; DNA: TGTGCCAGTAGTATAGATGGCAGGGCAGCCGAGCAGTTCTTC
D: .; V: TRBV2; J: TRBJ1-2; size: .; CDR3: CASSEQGFPRNYGYTF; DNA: TGTGCCAGCAGTGAACAGGGTTTCCCCCGTAACTATGGCTACACCTTC
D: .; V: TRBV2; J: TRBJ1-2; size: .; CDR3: CASSDEGNRYTF; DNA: TGTGCCAGCAGTGATGAGGGAAATCGCTACACCTTC
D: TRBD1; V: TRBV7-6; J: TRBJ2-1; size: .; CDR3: CASSLGTASDEQFF; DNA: TGTGCCAGCAGCCTAGGGACAGCTTCAGATGAGCAGTTCTTC
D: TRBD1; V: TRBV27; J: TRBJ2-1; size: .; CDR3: CASSHRDRSVNEQFF; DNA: TGTGCCAGCAGTCACCGGGACAGGTCGGTCAATGAGCAGTTCTTC
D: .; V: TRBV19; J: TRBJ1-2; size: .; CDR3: CASSPPGLNYGYTF; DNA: TGTGCCAGTAGCCCCCCGGGATTGAACTATGGCTACACCTTC
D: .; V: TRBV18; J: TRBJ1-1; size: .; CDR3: CASSPLPERMNTEAFF; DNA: TGTGCCAGCTCACCACTCCCGGAGAGGATGAACACTGAAGCTTTCTTT
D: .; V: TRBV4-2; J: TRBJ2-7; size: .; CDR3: CASSFSSYEQYF; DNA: TGTGCCAGCAGCTTCAGCTCCTACGAGCAGTACTTC
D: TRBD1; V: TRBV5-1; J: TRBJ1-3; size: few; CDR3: CASSSNTDRTSGNTIYF; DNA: TGCGCCAGCAGCTCTAATACGGACAGGACCTCTGGAAACACCATATATTTT
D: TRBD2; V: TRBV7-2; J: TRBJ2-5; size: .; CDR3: CASSLSLAGGPRQETQYF; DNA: TGTGCCAGCAGCTTAAGTCTAGCGGGGGGGCCCCGGCAAGAGACCCAGTACTTC
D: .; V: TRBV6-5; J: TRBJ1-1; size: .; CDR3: CASSYGPRFGTEAFF; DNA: TGTGCCAGCAGTTACGGTCCGCGGTTCGGCACTGAAGCTTTCTTT